The source of this T cell receptor beta chain is a study of cytomegalovirus exposure and HLA in healthy donors. Study context: A subsequent analysis stated that the 100 to 150 validation repertoires were run on the same platform as the roughly 670 first-cohort repertoires.

Study results and limitations: The study put some 150 TCR beta chains on its list as cytomegalovirus-associated. While the bulk of TCR sequences proved rare, some public TCRs turned up in many donors.

About this clone: The antigen is unknown.

Germline assignment: CDR1 SGHRS and CDR2 YFSETQ. Trimming removed 4 bases from V and 1 base from J; junction bases left unmatched: 10. This CDR3 region has 17 residues. The method was immunoSEQ multiplex PCR; TCRdb's version includes in-frame clones alone and lacks a portion of them. Of over 200,000 clones in the sample, almost 90% were seen once. V and J are TRBV5-1 and TRBJ1-1; TRBD1 aligns across 10 bases. The receptor comes from a woman in her late teens or twenties in good health and CMV-seronegative. The sequenced material came from PBMCs. Here the CDR3 DNA reads TGCGCCAGCAGCCGGTCCGGGACAGGGGCACAGAACACTGAAGCTTTCTTT. This encodes CASSRSGTGAQNTEAFF.